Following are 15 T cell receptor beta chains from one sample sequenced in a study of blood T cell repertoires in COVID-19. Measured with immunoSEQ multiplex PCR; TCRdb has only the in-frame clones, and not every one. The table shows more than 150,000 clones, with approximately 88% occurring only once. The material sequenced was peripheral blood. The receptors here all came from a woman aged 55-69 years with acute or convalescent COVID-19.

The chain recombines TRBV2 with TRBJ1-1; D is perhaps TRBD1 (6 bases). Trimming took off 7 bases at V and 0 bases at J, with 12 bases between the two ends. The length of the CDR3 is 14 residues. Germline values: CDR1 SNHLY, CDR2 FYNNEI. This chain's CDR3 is CASTPGALNTEAFF. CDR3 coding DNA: TGTGCCAGCACGCCAGGGGCATTGAACACTGAAGCTTTCTTT.

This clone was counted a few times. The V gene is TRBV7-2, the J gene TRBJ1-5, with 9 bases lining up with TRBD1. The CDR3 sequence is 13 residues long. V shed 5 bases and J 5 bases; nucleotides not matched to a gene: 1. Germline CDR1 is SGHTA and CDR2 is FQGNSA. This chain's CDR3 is CASSGTGYQPQHF. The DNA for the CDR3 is TGTGCCAGCAGCGGGACAGGGTATCAGCCCCAGCATTTT.

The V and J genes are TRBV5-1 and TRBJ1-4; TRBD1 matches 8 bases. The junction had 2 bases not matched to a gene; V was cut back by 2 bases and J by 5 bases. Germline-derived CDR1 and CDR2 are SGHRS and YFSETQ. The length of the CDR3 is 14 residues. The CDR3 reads CASSFGTGNEKLFF. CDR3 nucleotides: TGCGCCAGCAGCTTCGGGACAGGCAATGAAAAACTGTTTTTT.

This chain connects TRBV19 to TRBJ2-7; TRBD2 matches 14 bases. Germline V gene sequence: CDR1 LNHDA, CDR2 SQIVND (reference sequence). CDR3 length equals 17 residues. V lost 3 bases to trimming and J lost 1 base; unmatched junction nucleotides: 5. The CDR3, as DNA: TGTGCCAGTAGTATTGCGGGACTAGCGGGGGAGTCCTACGAGCAGTACTTC. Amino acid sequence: CASSIAGLAGESYEQYF.

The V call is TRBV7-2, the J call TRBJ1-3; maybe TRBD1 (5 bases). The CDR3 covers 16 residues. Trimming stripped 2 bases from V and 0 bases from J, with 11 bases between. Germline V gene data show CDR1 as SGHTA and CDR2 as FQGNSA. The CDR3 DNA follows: TGTGCCAGCAGCTTACAAGGGGTCATCTCTGGAAACACCATATATTTT. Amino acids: CASSLQGVISGNTIYF. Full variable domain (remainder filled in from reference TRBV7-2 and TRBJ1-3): GAGVSQSPSNKVTEKGKDVELRCDPISGHTALYWYRQSLGQGLEFLIYFQGNSAPDKSGLPSDRFSAERTGGSVSTLTIQRTQQEDSAVYLCASSLQGVISGNTIYFGEGSWLTVV.

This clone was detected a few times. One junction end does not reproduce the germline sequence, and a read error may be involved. CDR3 amino acids: CAISESIGQGQGDF. DNA for the CDR3: TGTGCCATCAGTGAGTCTATAGGACAGGGGCAAGGTGACTTC. The chain links TRBV10-3 to TRBJ2-7; 9 positions match TRBD1. Germline V CDR1 and CDR2: ENHRY, SYGVKD. The CDR3 contains 14 residues.

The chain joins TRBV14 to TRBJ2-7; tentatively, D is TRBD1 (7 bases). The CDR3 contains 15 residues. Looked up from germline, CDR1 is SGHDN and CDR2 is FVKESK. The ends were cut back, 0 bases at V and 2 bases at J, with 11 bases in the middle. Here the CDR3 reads CASSQDRGVTYEQYF. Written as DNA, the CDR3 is TGTGCCAGCAGCCAAGACAGGGGGGTCACCTACGAGCAGTACTTC.

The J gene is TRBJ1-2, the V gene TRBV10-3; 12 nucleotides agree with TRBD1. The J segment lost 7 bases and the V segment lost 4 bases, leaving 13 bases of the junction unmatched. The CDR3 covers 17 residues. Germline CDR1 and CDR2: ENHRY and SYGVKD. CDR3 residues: CAISGEKSGQGARGYTF. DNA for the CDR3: TGTGCCATCAGTGGGGAAAAATCGGGACAGGGGGCTCGTGGCTACACCTTC.

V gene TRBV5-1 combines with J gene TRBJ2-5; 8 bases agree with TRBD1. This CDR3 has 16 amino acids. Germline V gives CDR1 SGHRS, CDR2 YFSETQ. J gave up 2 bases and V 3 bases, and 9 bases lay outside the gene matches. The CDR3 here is CASSSTGAPEQETQYF. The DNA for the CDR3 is TGCGCCAGCAGCTCGACAGGGGCCCCAGAACAAGAGACCCAGTACTTC.

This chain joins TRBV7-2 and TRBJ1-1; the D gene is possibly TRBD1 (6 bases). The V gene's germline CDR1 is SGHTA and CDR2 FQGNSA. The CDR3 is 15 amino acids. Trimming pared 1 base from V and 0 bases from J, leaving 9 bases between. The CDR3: CASSLENRVNTEAFF. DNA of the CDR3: TGTGCCAGCAGCTTAGAAAACAGGGTGAACACTGAAGCTTTCTTT.

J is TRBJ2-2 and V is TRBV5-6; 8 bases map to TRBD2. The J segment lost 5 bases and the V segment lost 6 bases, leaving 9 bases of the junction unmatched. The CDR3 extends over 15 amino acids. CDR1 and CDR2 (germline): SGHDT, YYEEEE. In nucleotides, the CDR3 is TGTGCCAGCACCGTTTTTGGCGGGGGGACCGGGGAGCTGTTTTTT. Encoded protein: CASTVFGGGTGELFF.

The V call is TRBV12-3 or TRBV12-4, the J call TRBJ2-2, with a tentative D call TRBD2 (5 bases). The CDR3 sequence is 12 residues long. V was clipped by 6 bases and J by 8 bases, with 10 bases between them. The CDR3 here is CASSLLVGELFF. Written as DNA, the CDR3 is TGTGCCAGCAGCCTACTAGTTGGGGAGCTGTTTTTT.

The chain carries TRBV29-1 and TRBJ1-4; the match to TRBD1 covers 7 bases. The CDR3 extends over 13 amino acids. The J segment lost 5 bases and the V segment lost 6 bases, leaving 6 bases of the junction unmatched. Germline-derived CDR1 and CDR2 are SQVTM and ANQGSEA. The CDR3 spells CSVADRPNEKLFF. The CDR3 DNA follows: TGCAGCGTCGCGGACAGGCCAAATGAAAAACTGTTTTTT.

CDR3 region: CASSQGRGSGTDTQYF. The CDR3 DNA follows: TGCGCCAGCAGCCAAGGAAGGGGGTCGGGCACAGATACGCAGTATTTT. The J gene is TRBJ2-3, the V gene TRBV4-3, with D perhaps matching TRBD1 (6 bases). CDR3 length: 16 residues. Trimming pared 1 base from V and 1 base from J, leaving 12 bases between. Germline lookup yields CDR1 LGHNA and CDR2 YSLEER.

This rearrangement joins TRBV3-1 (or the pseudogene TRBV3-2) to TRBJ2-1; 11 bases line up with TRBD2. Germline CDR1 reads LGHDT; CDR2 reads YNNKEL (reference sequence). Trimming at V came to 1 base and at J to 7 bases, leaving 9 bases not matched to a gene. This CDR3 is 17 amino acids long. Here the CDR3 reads CASSQGILAGGRNEQFF. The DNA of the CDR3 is TGTGCCAGCAGCCAAGGGATCCTAGCGGGGGGTAGGAATGAGCAGTTCTTC.